The 20 T cell receptor beta chains below were found in one sample sequenced in a study of T cell responses to AZD1222 COVID-19 vaccine. Assay: immunoSEQ multiplex PCR; the TCRdb copy retains only in-frame clones and omits some. The table shows around 99,000 clones, with about 90% occurring only once. Here the sequenced sample was peripheral blood, taken on day 0 of AZD1222 vaccination. Receptor source: an adult in good health.

The V gene is TRBV6-2 or TRBV6-3, the J gene TRBJ2-3; unclear D gene. Per the germline V gene, CDR1 is MNHEY and CDR2 is SVGEGT. V was shortened by 6 bases and J by 4 bases, with 26 bases between the two germline ends. The CDR3 spans 18 residues. CDR3 in amino acids: CASSRRGVGSASPDTQYF. The CDR3 coding sequence is TGTGCCAGCAGCCGACGAGGAGTGGGCAGTGCGAGTCCAGATACGCAGTATTTT.

The chain couples TRBV19 to TRBJ1-1; D gene unclear. V dropped 1 base and J dropped 6 bases, with 15 bases sitting between them. The CDR3 is 15 residues long. Germline CDR1 reads LNHDA; CDR2 reads SQIVND (reference sequence). The CDR3 nucleotides read TGTGCCAGTAGTATAGCCTTCTTAGGGTCCGCTGAAGCTTTCTTT. This encodes CASSIAFLGSAEAFF.

CDR3 in amino acids: CASSPQRQEGYTF. The CDR3 coding sequence is TGTGCCAGCTCACCACAACGGCAAGAGGGCTACACCTTC. This sequence joins TRBV18 and TRBJ1-2; D call uncertain. This CDR3 is 13 amino acids long. Germline CDR1 is KGHSH and CDR2 is LQKENI. Trimming left V 1 base short and J 8 bases short, with 11 bases between.

The chain has TRBV27 and TRBJ1-1; D gene uncertain. Trimming removed 4 bases from V and 1 base from J, with 7 bases in between. Germline lookup yields CDR1 MNHEY and CDR2 SMNVEV (reference sequence). The CDR3 contains 13 residues. As DNA, the CDR3 is TGTGCCAGCAGTTCGATCCGGAACACTGAAGCTTTCTTT. It specifies CASSSIRNTEAFF.

J is TRBJ2-7 and V is TRBV6-5, with TRBD2 identical over 7 bases. The V and J ends lost 3 bases and 7 bases, in that order; junction bases with no gene match: 9. The germline V gene encodes CDR1 MNHEY and CDR2 SVGAGI. The length of the CDR3 is 14 residues. For the CDR3, the DNA is TGTGCCAGCAGTTATAGGGGCGCCGGGGGGGAGCAGTACTTC. Its translation is CASSYRGAGGEQYF.

The chain links TRBV5-6 to TRBJ2-7; 7 bases align to TRBD1. Germline lookup yields CDR1 SGHDT and CDR2 YYEEEE. This CDR3 region has 14 residues. V trimming: 5 bases; J trimming: 0 bases; junction bases outside the gene matches: 5. The CDR3 DNA follows: TGTGCCAGCAGTTTCGACAGGGTCTCCTACGAGCAGTACTTC. Its protein product is CASSFDRVSYEQYF.

The table lists this clone with a count of one. The J gene is TRBJ1-4, the V gene TRBV11-2, with a possible D match to TRBD1 (6 bases). V was shortened by 5 bases and J by 3 bases, with 13 bases between the two germline ends. Germline CDR1 is SGHAT and CDR2 is FQNNGV. The CDR3 is 15 residues long. DNA of the CDR3: TGTGCCAGCAGCCCGACAGGCGGGGCTAATGAAAAACTGTTTTTT. The encoded protein is CASSPTGGANEKLFF. The full variable domain, with the rest looked up from reference TRBV11-2 and TRBJ1-4, is EAGVAQSPRYKIIEKRQSVAFWCNPISGHATLYWYQQILGQGPKLLIQFQNNGVVDDSQLPKDRFSAERLKGVDSTLKIQPAKLEDSAVYLCASSPTGGANEKLFFGSGTQLSVL.

This sequence joins TRBV9 and TRBJ1-6, with D unresolved. The germline V gene has CDR1 SGDLS and CDR2 YYNGEE. This CDR3 comprises 13 residues. Trimming took off 3 bases at V and 8 bases at J, with 9 bases between the two ends. CDR3 DNA sequence: TGTGCCAGCAGCGCAAGACCCGATTCACCCCTCCACTTT. Translation gives CASSARPDSPLHF.

V gene TRBV5-1 combines with J gene TRBJ2-7; possibly TRBD1 or TRBD2 for D (6 bases each). The CDR3 extends over 14 amino acids. CDR1 is SGHRS and CDR2 is YFSETQ in the germline V gene. Trimming removed 4 bases at V and 6 bases at J, with 17 bases between. CDR3 sequence reads: CASSPGAGTAEQYF. The CDR3 DNA reads as TGCGCCAGCAGCCCGGGGGCCGGAACGGCCGAGCAGTACTTC.

The chain employs TRBV7-9 and TRBJ1-4; D is possibly TRBD1 (6 bases). CDR3 length: 14 residues. With 4 bases removed from V and 8 bases from J, the gap between germline ends came to 14 bases. Germline CDR1 is SEHNR and CDR2 is FQNEAQ (reference sequence). The CDR3 sequence is CASSSDSQEEKLFF. CDR3 coding DNA: TGTGCCAGCAGCTCGGACAGTCAGGAGGAAAAACTGTTTTTT.

This sequence joins TRBV27 and TRBJ1-4; 8 nucleotides agree with TRBD1. Unmatched junction bases numbered 5, after V lost 4 bases and J lost 10 bases. Per the germline V gene, CDR1 is MNHEY and CDR2 is SMNVEV (reference sequence). The CDR3 runs 13 residues. CDR3: CASSSDRAGKLFF. The DNA of the CDR3 is TGTGCCAGCAGTTCGGACAGGGCGGGAAAACTGTTTTTT. Looking up the rest from reference TRBV27 and TRBJ1-4 gives the full variable domain: EAQVTQNPRYLITVTGKKLTVTCSQNMNHEYMSWYRQDPGLGLRQIYYSMNVEVTDKGDVPEGYKVSRKEKRNFPLILESPSPNQTSLYFCASSSDRAGKLFFGSGTQLSVL.

V usage is TRBV7-9 and J usage is TRBJ2-7; 8 bases are shared with TRBD2. V was clipped by 3 bases and J by 5 bases; unmatched bases: 9. Germline lookup yields CDR1 SEHNR and CDR2 FQNEAQ (reference sequence). The CDR3 runs 15 residues. The DNA for the CDR3 is TGTGCCAGCAGCTTCAGCGGGAGTATTAGAAACGAGCAGTACTTC. Translating gives CASSFSGSIRNEQYF.

J is TRBJ2-2 and V is TRBV24-1; TRBD1 agrees at 11 bases. CDR1 and CDR2 from the germline V gene are KGHDR and SFDVKD. The CDR3 sequence is 16 residues long. V lost 4 bases to trimming and J lost 7 bases; unmatched junction nucleotides: 7. The CDR3 loop is CATSDPGQGASGELFF. DNA for the CDR3: TGTGCCACCAGTGACCCCGGACAGGGGGCCAGCGGGGAGCTGTTTTTT.

In its sample, this clone was seen once. The chain employs TRBV7-9 and TRBJ1-1; TRBD1 aligns across 7 bases. Germline CDR1 and CDR2: SEHNR and FQNEAQ (reference sequence). V lost 2 bases and J lost 5; bases outside the gene matches: 2. This CDR3 region has 13 residues. The CDR3, as DNA: TGTGCCAGCAGCTTACAGGGGGGAACTGAAGCTTTCTTT. It encodes CASSLQGGTEAFF. Complete variable domain (other parts from reference TRBV7-9 and TRBJ1-1): DTGVSQNPRHKITKRGQNVTFRCDPISEHNRLYWYRQTLGQGPEFLTYFQNEAQLEKSRLLSDRFSAERPKGSFSTLEIQRTEQGDSAMYLCASSLQGGTEAFFGQGTRLTVV.

This chain uses TRBV5-1 with TRBJ2-3; 7 positions match TRBD1. This CDR3 is built from 15 residues. The J segment lost 2 bases and the V segment lost 5 bases, leaving 8 bases of the junction unmatched. CDR1 SGHRS and CDR2 YFSETQ come from the germline V gene. The chain's CDR3 is CASRGQPTITDTQYF. CDR3 nucleotide sequence: TGCGCCAGCAGGGGACAGCCGACTATCACAGATACGCAGTATTTT. The complete variable domain, with remaining parts taken from reference TRBV5-1 and TRBJ2-3, reads KAGVTQTPRYLIKTRGQQVTLSCSPISGHRSVSWYQQTPGQGLQFLFEYFSETQRNKGNFPGRFSGRQFSNSRSEMNVSTLELGDSALYLCASRGQPTITDTQYFGPGTRLTVL.

This rearrangement joins TRBV27 to TRBJ2-7; 9 bases align to TRBD2. Germline-derived CDR1 and CDR2 are MNHEY and SMNVEV (reference sequence). The CDR3 contains 14 residues. The V and J ends lost 3 bases and 6 bases, in that order; junction bases with no gene match: 6. CDR3 protein: CASSFLAGTGEQYF. The CDR3 nucleotides read TGTGCCAGCAGTTTTCTAGCGGGAACCGGCGAGCAGTACTTC.

This clone appeared once. The chain uses TRBV5-1 and TRBJ1-1, with no clear D. V was clipped by 2 bases and J by 1 base, with 9 bases between them. Germline assignment: CDR1 SGHRS and CDR2 YFSETQ. The CDR3 has 14 residues. The CDR3 nucleotides are TGCGCCAGCAGCTTCGATTGGGGGAACACTGAAGCTTTCTTT. Encoded protein: CASSFDWGNTEAFF.

This clone was picked up one time. The chain is built from TRBV10-1 and TRBJ1-2, with no clear D. The CDR3 loop spans 13 amino acids. Germline V gene lookup returns CDR1 WNHNN and CDR2 SYGVQD (reference sequence). V shed 9 bases and J shed 3 bases, with 14 bases lying between them. CDR3 DNA: TGCGCCAGTTCGCCTGCGCCGGACTATGGCTACACCTTC. Its translation is CASSPAPDYGYTF.

V is TRBV5-1 and J is TRBJ2-3; tentatively, D is TRBD1 (5 bases). This CDR3 is built from 14 residues. The germline V and J ends were trimmed by 3 bases and 6 bases, with 14 bases remaining between them. Germline V CDR1 and CDR2: SGHRS, YFSETQ. Here the CDR3 reads CASSSLTAPDTQYF. The CDR3 DNA reads as TGCGCCAGCAGCTCCCTGACAGCCCCCGATACGCAGTATTTT.

V is TRBV3-1 (or the pseudogene TRBV3-2) and J is TRBJ2-7; D is ambiguous. V gave up 1 base and J gave up 2 bases, with 9 bases separating them. CDR1 is LGHDT and CDR2 is YNNKEL in the germline V gene (reference sequence). CDR3 length: 14 residues. The CDR3 sequence is CASSQADITYEQYF. In DNA, the CDR3 is TGTGCCAGCAGCCAAGCCGACATAACCTACGAGCAGTACTTC.